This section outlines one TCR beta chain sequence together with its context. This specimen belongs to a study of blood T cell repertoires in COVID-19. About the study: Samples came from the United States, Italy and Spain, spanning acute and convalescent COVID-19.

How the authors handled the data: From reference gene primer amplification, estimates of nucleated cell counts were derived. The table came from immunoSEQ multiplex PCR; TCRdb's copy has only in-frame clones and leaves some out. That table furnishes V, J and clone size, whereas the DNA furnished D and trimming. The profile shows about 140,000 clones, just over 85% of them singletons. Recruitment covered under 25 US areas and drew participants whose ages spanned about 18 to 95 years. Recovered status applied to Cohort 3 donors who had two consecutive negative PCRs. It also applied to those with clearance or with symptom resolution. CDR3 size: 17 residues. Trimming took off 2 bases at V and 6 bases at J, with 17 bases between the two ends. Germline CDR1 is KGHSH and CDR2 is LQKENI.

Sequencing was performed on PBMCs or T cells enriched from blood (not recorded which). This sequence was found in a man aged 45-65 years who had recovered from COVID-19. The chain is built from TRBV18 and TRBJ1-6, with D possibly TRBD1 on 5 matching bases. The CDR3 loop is CASSPKEQGGSNSPLHF. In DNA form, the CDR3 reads TGTGCCAGCTCACCAAAAGAGCAGGGAGGGTCTAATTCACCCCTCCACTTT.